This T cell receptor beta chain was found in a study of blood T cell repertoires in COVID-19. Background on the study: Whether acute or convalescent, the COVID-19 samples came from the United States, Italy and Spain. Sources were T cells, B-cell-depleted T cells, or PBMCs; the material itself was cDNA or gDNA.

Germline V gene sequence: CDR1 LGHNA, CDR2 YSLEER. V gave up 1 base and J gave up 4 bases; unmatched junction bases: 2. The CDR3 is made up of 14 amino acids. The authors' processing: Cell counts per sample came from amplifying reference gene primers. Here immunoSEQ multiplex PCR was the method, and the copy in TCRdb shows in-frame clones only, minus some. That table furnishes V, J and clone size, whereas the DNA furnished D and trimming. Here the sample spans 150,000 or so clones, more than 90% being singletons. This clone was found a few times. The sequenced sample consisted of peripheral blood. The rearrangement links TRBV4-3 to TRBJ1-2; 8 bases fit TRBD1. The receptor's source is a man in his fifties with acute or convalescent COVID-19. CDR3 nucleotide sequence: TGCGCCAGCAGCCAAGTTGGGACAGGCTATGGCTACACCTTC. Translation: CASSQVGTGYGYTF.